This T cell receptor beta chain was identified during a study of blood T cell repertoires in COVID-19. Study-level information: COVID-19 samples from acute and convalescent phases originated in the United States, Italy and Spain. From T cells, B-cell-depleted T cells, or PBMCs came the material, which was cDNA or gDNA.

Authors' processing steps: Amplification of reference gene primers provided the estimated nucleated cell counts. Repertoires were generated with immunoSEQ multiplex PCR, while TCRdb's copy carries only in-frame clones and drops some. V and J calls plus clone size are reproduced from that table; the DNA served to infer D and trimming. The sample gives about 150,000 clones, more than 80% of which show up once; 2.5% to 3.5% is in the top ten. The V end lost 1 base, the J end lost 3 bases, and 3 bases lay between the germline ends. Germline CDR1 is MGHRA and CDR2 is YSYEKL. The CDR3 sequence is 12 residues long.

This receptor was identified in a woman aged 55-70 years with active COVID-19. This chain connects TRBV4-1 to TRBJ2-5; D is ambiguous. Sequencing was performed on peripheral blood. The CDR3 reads CASSQVEETQYF. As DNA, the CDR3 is TGCGCCAGCAGCCAAGTCGAAGAGACCCAGTACTTC.